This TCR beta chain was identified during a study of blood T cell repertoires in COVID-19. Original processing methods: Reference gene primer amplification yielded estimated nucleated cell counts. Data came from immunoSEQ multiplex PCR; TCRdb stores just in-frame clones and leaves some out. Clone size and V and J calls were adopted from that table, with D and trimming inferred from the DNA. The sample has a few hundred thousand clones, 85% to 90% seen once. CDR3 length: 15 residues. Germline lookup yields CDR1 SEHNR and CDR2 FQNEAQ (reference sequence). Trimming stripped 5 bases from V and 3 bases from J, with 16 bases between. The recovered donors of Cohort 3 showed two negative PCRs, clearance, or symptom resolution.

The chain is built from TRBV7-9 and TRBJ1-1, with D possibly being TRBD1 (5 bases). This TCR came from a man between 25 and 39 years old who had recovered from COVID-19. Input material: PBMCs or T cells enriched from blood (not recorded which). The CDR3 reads CASSQMGEEDTEAFF. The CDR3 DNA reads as TGTGCCAGCAGCCAGATGGGGGAGGAGGACACTGAAGCTTTCTTT.